This TCR beta chain was documented in a study of control samples from healthy donors and cancer patients. Method: immunoSEQ multiplex PCR; TCRdb's copy keeps in-frame clones and lacks some. Counted here are 90,000 to 130,000 clones, approximately 90% occurring once; the ten biggest clones make up 3.7%. CDR3 length: 16 residues. The V gene lost 6 bases and the J gene lost 0 bases, with 15 bases spanning the gap. Germline CDR1 and CDR2: KGHSH and LQKENI. V gene TRBV18 combines with J gene TRBJ1-3; D possibly corresponds to TRBD1 (5 bases). Sequenced sample: PBMCs. This TCR was recovered from an older woman with lung cancer. CDR3 in amino acids: CASSGTSGSSGNTIYF. The CDR3 DNA sequence: TGTGCCAGCTCCGGGACCTCCGGGAGCTCTGGAAACACCATATATTTT. The variable domain in full, completed from reference TRBV18 and TRBJ1-3, reads NAGVMQNPRHLVRRRGQEARLRCSPMKGHSHVYWYRQLPEEGLKFMVYLQKENIIDESGMPKERFSAEFPKEGPSILRIQQVVRGDSAAYFCASSGTSGSSGNTIYFGEGSWLTVV.